This is a list of T cell receptor beta chains from one sample in a study of vaccination and CD4 T cells after COVID-19. TCRdb re-derived calls from the PCR reads in MiXCR, one entry per CDR3 protein. This table holds about 6,900 distinct CDR3 sequences, around a quarter found once. These receptors' targets are unknown. The sequenced material came from CD4+ T cells from blood, cultured in vitro. The receptors stem from a human donor in good health. Both conserved end residues are part of each CDR3. Fields, in order: J gene, D gene, V gene, clone size, CDR3 length, CDR3 DNA, CDR3 protein. D genes are given only for firm matches. Size is omitted from some rows. Given values are once, few, many or a class for expanded clones.

TRBJ1-1 | - | TRBV19 | - | 13 | TGTGCCAGTAGTCATCAGGGCGACACTGAAGCTTTCTTT | CASSHQGDTEAFF
TRBJ2-7 | TRBD2 | TRBV20-1 | - | 18 | TGCAGTCCTAAAGGGGCCGGGACTAACAAAATACCTTCCTACGAGCAGTACTTC | CSPKGAGTNKIPSYEQYF
TRBJ2-1 | TRBD2 | TRBV6-1 | few | 16 | TGTGCCAGCAGCCCCATCCAATTAGCGGGGGTGCATGAGCAGTTCTTC | CASSPIQLAGVHEQFF
TRBJ2-7 | - | TRBV6-5 | - | 14 | TGTGCCAGCAGTTCGATGACAGGTTCCTACGAGCAGTACTTC | CASSSMTGSYEQYF
TRBJ1-2 | - | TRBV20-1 | - | 10 | TGCAGTGCTTTCAGGGATGGCTACACCTTC | CSAFRDGYTF
TRBJ2-2 | - | TRBV5-1 | - | 14 | TGCGCCAGCAGGTTAACGCTAGTAGGCGGGGAGCTGTTTTTT | CASRLTLVGGELFF
TRBJ1-6 | - | TRBV6-1 | - | 17 | TGTGCCAGCAGTGAGCTTCCCCAGGGGAAAGCGTTATCACCCCTCCACTTT | CASSELPQGKALSPLHF
TRBJ2-7 | - | TRBV10-3 | - | 11 | TGTGCCATCAGTGCTGAATACGAGCAGTACTTC | CAISAEYEQYF
TRBJ2-5 | - | TRBV12-3/TRBV12-4 | - | 14 | TGTGCCAGCAGTTTTTCCTCGGGGAGGGAGACCCAGTACTTC | CASSFSSGRETQYF
TRBJ1-6 | - | TRBV28 | few | 17 | TGTGCCAGCAGTTTAAAACGGGGACCGCCGCCAAATTCACCCCTCCACTTT | CASSLKRGPPPNSPLHF
TRBJ2-7 | - | TRBV7-6 | - | 13 | TGTGCCAGCAGCCCCGGACCGAACTACGAGCAGTACTTC | CASSPGPNYEQYF
TRBJ1-6 | TRBD1 | TRBV2 | medium-sized | 16 | TGTGCCAGCAGATCGTCCGGGACAGGGCGTAATTCACCCCTCCACTTT | CASRSSGTGRNSPLHF
TRBJ2-7 | - | TRBV12-3/TRBV12-4 | - | 13 | TGTGCCAGCAGTTTAAACAGGGACGACGAGCAGTACTTC | CASSLNRDDEQYF
TRBJ1-1 | - | TRBV19 | - | 13 | TGTGCCAGTGGGACGGCCCTGAACACTGAAGCTTTCTTT | CASGTALNTEAFF
TRBJ2-7 | - | TRBV12-3/TRBV12-4 | - | 11 | TGTGCCAGCAGTTCACAATACGAGCAGTACTTC | CASSSQYEQYF
TRBJ2-5 | TRBD2 | TRBV7-7 | - | 14 | TGTGCCAGCAGCCTACTAGCGGGGGTAGAGACCCAGTACTTC | CASSLLAGVETQYF
TRBJ2-7 | TRBD1 | TRBV12-3/TRBV12-4 | - | 14 | TGTGCCAGCAGTAAGAGACAGGGTGAGGACGAGCAGTACTTC | CASSKRQGEDEQYF
TRBJ1-6 | TRBD1 | TRBV20-1 | - | 13 | TGCAGTGCTATGGACAGGGGTGATTCACCCCTCCACTTT | CSAMDRGDSPLHF
TRBJ1-5 | - | TRBV15 | medium-sized | 13 | TGTGCCACCAGCAGAGATTTCATTCAGCCCCAGCATTTT | CATSRDFIQPQHF
TRBJ2-7 | TRBD1 | TRBV28 | - | 18 | TGTGCCAGCAGTTTACACCTCGGGACAGGGGCAATTTCCTACGAGCAGTACTTC | CASSLHLGTGAISYEQYF
TRBJ1-2 | - | TRBV30 | - | 12 | TGTGCCTGGAGCACGACGAAATATGGCTACACCTTC | CAWSTTKYGYTF
TRBJ1-1 | TRBD1 | TRBV7-9 | - | 16 | TGTGCCAGCAGCTTAACCCCGGGACAGATGAACACTGAAGCTTTCTTT | CASSLTPGQMNTEAFF
TRBJ2-7 | TRBD1 | TRBV6-5 | - | 14 | TGTGCCGCAGTTCTGGGGACAGGGTCCTACGAGCAGTACTTC | CAAVLGTGSYEQYF
TRBJ1-6 | - | TRBV12-3/TRBV12-4 | few | 14 | TGTGCCAGCACCGCAGTCCCGGCGCATTCACCCCTCCACTTT | CASTAVPAHSPLHF
TRBJ2-6 | - | TRBV6-5 | - | 16 | TGTGCCAGCAGTTACCGCCGGAGTTCTGTGGCCAACGTCCTGACTTTC | CASSYRRSSVANVLTF
TRBJ1-2 | - | TRBV9 | - | 14 | TGTGCCAGCAGCGTAGAATTCGCCCCCTATGGCTACACCTTC | CASSVEFAPYGYTF
TRBJ1-2 | - | TRBV19 | - | 13 | TGTGCCAGTAGTATAAGGGAGGGAGGTGGCTACACCTTC | CASSIREGGGYTF
TRBJ1-5 | - | TRBV18 | - | 15 | TGTGCCAGCTCACGGGGGTCACAGAGCAATCAGCCCCAGCATTTT | CASSRGSQSNQPQHF
TRBJ2-3 | - | TRBV20-1 | few | 14 | TGCAGTGCTAGTAGGGGGGCGGGGGCAGATACGCAGTATTTT | CSASRGAGADTQYF
TRBJ2-7 | - | TRBV29-1 | once | 10 | TGCAGCCCCAGAAAGTACGAGCAGTACTTC | CSPRKYEQYF
TRBJ1-5 | TRBD1 | TRBV5-6 | - | 16 | TGTGCCAGCAGCTTGTTAGGGGACAGCGGCAATCAGCCCCAGCATTTT | CASSLLGDSGNQPQHF
TRBJ2-3 | - | TRBV2 | - | 13 | TGTGCCAGCAGGGGGGAAGGCACAGATACGCAGTATTTT | CASRGEGTDTQYF